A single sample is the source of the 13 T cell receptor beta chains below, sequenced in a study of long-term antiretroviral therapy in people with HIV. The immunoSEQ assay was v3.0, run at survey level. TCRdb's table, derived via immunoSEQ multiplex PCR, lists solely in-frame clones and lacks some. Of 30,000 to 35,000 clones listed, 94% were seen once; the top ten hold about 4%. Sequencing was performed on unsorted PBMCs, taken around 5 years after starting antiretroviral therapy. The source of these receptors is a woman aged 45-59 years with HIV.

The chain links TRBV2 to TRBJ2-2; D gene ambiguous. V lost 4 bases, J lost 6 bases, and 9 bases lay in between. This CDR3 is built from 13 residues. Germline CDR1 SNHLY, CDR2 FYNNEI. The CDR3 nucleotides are TGTGCCAGCAGTGCAGCAGTTCCCGGGGAGCTGTTTTTT. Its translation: CASSAAVPGELFF.

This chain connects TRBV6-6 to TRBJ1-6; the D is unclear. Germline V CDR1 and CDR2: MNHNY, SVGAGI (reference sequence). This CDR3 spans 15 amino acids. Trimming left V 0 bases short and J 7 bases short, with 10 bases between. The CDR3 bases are TGTGCCAGCAGTTACTCAGGAGGGCCGAATTCACCCCTCCACTTT. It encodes CASSYSGGPNSPLHF.

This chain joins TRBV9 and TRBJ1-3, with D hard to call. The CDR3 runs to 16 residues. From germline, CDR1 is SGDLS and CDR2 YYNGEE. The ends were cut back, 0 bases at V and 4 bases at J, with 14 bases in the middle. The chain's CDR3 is CASSVGSGTMGNTIYF. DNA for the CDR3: TGTGCCAGCAGCGTAGGGTCAGGTACTATGGGAAACACCATATATTTT.

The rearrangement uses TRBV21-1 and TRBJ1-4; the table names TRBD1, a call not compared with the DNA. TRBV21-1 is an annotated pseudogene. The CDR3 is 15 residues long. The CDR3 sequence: CASSKWGQANEKLFF. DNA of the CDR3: TGTGCCAGCAGCAAATGGGGACAGGCGAATGAAAAACTGTTTTTT.

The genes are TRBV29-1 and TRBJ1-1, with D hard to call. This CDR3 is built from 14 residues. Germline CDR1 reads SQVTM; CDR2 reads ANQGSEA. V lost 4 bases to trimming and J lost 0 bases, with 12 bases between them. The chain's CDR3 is CSVGVLQLNTEAFF. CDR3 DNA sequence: TGCAGCGTTGGGGTACTTCAGCTGAACACTGAAGCTTTCTTT.

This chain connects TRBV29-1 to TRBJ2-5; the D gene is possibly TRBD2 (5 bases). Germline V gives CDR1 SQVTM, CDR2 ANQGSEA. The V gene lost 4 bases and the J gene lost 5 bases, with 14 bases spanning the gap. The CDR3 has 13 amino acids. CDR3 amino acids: CSVAALPGETQYF. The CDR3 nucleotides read TGCAGCGTTGCCGCACTGCCGGGGGAGACCCAGTACTTC.

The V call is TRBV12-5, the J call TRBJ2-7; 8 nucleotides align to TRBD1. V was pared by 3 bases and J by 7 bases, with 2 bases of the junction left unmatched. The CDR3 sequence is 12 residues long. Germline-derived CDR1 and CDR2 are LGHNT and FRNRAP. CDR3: CASGLTGGEQYF. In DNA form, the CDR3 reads TGTGCTAGTGGTTTAACAGGGGGTGAGCAGTACTTC.

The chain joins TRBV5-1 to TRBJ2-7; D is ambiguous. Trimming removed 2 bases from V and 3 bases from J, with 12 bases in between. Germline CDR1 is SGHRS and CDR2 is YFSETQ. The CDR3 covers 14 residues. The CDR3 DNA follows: TGCGCCAGCAGCTTCTACGCAGATAACTACGAGCAGTACTTC. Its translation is CASSFYADNYEQYF.

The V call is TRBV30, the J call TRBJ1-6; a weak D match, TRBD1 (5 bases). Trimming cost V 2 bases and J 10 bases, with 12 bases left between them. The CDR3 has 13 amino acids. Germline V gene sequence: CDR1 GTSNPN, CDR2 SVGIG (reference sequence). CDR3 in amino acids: CAWSFTRGSPLHF. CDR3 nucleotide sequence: TGTGCCTGGAGTTTTACCCGGGGGTCACCCCTCCACTTT.

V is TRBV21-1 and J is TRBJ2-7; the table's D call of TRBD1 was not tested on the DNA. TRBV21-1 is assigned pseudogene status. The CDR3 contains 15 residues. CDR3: CASSKGDRPWDEQYF. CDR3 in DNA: TGTGCCAGCAGCAAAGGGGACAGGCCCTGGGACGAGCAGTACTTC.

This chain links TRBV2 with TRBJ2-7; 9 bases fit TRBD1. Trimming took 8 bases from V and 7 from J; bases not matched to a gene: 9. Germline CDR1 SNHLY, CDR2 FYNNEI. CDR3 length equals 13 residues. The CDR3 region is CASGRDRVQEQYF. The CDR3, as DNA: TGTGCCAGCGGCCGGGACAGGGTGCAGGAGCAGTACTTC.

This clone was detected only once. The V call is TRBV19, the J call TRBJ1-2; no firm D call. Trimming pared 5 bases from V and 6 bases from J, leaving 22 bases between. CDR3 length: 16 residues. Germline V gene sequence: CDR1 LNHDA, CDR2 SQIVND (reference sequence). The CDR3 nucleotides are TGTGCCAGTAGTGGGCCCGGGAGGCCTGAAGGTAATGGCTACACCTTC. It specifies CASSGPGRPEGNGYTF.

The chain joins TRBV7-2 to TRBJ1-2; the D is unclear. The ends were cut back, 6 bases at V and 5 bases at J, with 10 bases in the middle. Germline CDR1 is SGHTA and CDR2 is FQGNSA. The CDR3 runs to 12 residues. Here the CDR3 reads CASSYMGYGYTF. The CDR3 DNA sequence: TGTGCCAGCAGTTACATGGGTTATGGCTACACCTTC.